One sample yielded the 2 T cell receptor beta chains listed below, sequenced in a study of identical twins (dated by TCRdb to 2016 to 2018). To prepare the library, 5' RACE was applied. The instrument given in TCRdb is Illumina HiSeq 2000. Clones were called with MiXCR by TCRdb after fastp trimmed the public reads at Q25, and only in-frame beta chains were retained. Records with the same CDR3 protein are collapsed into one entry carrying the most frequent genes and DNA. The sample table contains roughly 290,000 distinct CDR3 sequences; only one count was recorded for 8% to 9% of them. The ten largest make up roughly 2% of the sample. Another study also made use of these data, one on yellow fever vaccine responses in identical twins.

Sequencing was done on a sample of memory (CD45RO+) T cells sorted from blood. The sample's cell subset or site label, decoded: CD45RO+ enriched T cells. These receptors were collected from a young woman in good health.

The chain couples TRBV3-1 to TRBJ2-2; 9 bases map to TRBD1. CDR3 size: 16 residues. V lost 1 base and J lost 4; bases outside the gene matches: 4. Germline CDR1 reads LGHDT; CDR2 reads YNNKEL (reference sequence). The CDR3 coding sequence is TGTGCCAGCAGCCAAGCTAAGACAGGGGGCACCGGGGAGCTGTTTTTT. Translated: CASSQAKTGGTGELFF.

This clonotype was seen a handful of times. The chain couples TRBV7-9 to TRBJ2-7; the D gene could be TRBD1 or TRBD2 (5 bases each). Looked up from germline, CDR1 is SEHNR and CDR2 is FQNEAQ (reference sequence). The ends were cut back, 2 bases at V and 6 bases at J, with 11 bases in the middle. The CDR3 contains 13 residues. CDR3 in amino acids: CASSLFWGTEQYF. The CDR3 DNA reads TGTGCCAGCAGCTTATTTTGGGGGACCGAGCAGTACTTC.